This TCR beta chain appears in the sequencing data of a study of blood T cells in healthy people across ages. Overall study findings and caveats: Underestimates were what the diversity estimates from one million T cells were considered to be. A roughly linear age-dependent decrease characterized TCR beta diversity per million T cells.

V was pared by 0 bases and J by 6 bases, with 6 bases of the junction left unmatched. The CDR3 is 15 amino acids. In germline, CDR1 is LGHNA, CDR2 YNFKEQ. Combining a sample-barcoded 5' primer with a J-beta primer mix, a second PCR ran for roughly 7 to 12 cycles. MiXCR, run by TCRdb on the 5' RACE reads, gives a single entry per CDR3 protein. The sample has around 1,900,000 distinct CDR3 sequences, roughly two fifths seen once; the top ten hold roughly 23%. Peripheral blood from each donor was collected in a volume of 9.5 to 10 milliliters. Total RNA was isolated from each sample in quantities of at least 6 micrograms. About this clonotype itself: Its antigen is undetermined.

The sequence derives from a human donor in good health. This chain joins TRBV4-2 and TRBJ1-2, with 8 bases matching TRBD1. Sequenced: blood. CDR3 nucleotides: TGTGCCAGCAGCCAAGATCGGCAGGGGGCACATGGCTACACCTTC. It specifies CASSQDRQGAHGYTF.